This TCR beta chain was recovered during a study of CXCR3-negative and CXCR3-positive naive CD8 T cells. Points on this clonotype: Its cognate antigen is unknown.

Germline loops: CDR1 SGHDT, CDR2 YYEEEE. This CDR3 is 16 amino acids long. TRB cDNA was prepared as libraries by UMI-labeled 5' RACE. Reprocessing the 5' RACE reads, TCRdb reports a single entry for every CDR3 protein and omits DNA. In total, the table holds some 60,000 distinct CDR3 sequences. Findings and limits, study-wide: CXCR3-positive naive cells had TRB CDR3s that were more hydrophobic than CXCR3-negative naive cells had. Researchers reported similar TRBV-TRBJ usage in naive CXCR3-negative and CXCR3-positive cells, though memory differed.

J is TRBJ2-7 and V is TRBV5-6; TCRdb picks TRBD1, but there is no DNA to check that call. The sample comprised naive CXCR3+ CD8+ T cells from blood. The subset: CD45RO-CCR7+CD27+CD95- naive CD8+ T cells expressing CXCR3 (TNR3+). The TCR was taken from a human donor in good health. Some clones in this sample may be carry-over from other donors' samples. The CDR3 sequence: CASSTADRFPSYEQYF.